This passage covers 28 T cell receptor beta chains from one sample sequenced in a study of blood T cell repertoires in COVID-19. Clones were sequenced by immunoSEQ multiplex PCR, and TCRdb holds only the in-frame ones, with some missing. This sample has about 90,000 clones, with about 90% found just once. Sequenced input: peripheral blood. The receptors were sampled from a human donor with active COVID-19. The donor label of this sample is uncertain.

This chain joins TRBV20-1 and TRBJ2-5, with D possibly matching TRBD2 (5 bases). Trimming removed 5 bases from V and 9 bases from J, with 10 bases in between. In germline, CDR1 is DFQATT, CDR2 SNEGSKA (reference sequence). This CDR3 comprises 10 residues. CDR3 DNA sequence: TGCAGTGCTGGAATGGAGGCCCAGTACTTC. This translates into CSAGMEAQYF.

The CDR3 region has the DNA TGTGCCAGCAGCTTAGACGGAGACTATGGCTACACCTTC. Amino acid sequence: CASSLDGDYGYTF. The chain employs TRBV5-6 and TRBJ1-2; no reliable D call. Germline assignment: CDR1 SGHDT and CDR2 YYEEEE. The V and J ends lost 2 bases and 3 bases respectively, with 8 bases between them. This CDR3 contains 13 residues.

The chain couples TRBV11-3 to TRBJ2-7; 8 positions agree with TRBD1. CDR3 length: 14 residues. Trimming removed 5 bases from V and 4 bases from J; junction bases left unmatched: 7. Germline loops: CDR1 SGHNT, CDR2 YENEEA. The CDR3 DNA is TGTGCCAGCAGCGAGTCAGGGGGCGCATACGAGCAGTACTTC. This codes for CASSESGGAYEQYF.

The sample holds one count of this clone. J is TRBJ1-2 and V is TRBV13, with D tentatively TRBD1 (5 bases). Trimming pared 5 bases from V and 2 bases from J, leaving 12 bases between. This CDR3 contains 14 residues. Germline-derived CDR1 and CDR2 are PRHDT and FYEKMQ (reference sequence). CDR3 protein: CASSRGAINYGYTF. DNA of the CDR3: TGTGCCAGCAGCCGTGGGGCAATAAACTATGGCTACACCTTC.

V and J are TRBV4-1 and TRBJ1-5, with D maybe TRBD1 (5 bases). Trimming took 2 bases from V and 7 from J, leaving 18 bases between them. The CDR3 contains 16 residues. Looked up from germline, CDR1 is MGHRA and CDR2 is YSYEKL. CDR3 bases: TGCGCCAGCAGCCAACCTGGGATGGGGCCTAGGCAGCCCCAGCATTTT. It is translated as CASSQPGMGPRQPQHF.

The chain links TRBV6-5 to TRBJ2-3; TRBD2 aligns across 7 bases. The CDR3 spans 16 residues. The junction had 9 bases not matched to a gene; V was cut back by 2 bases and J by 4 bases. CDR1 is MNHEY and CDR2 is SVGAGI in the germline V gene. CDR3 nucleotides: TGTGCCAGCAGTTACGGACGCGGGGGTCTAGCAGATACGCAGTATTTT. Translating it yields CASSYGRGGLADTQYF.

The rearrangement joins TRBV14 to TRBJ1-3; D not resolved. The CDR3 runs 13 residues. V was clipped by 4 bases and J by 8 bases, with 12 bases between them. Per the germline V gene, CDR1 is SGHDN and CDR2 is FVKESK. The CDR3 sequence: CASSPRLGDTIYF. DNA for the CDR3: TGTGCCAGCAGCCCCCGCCTGGGAGACACCATATATTTT.

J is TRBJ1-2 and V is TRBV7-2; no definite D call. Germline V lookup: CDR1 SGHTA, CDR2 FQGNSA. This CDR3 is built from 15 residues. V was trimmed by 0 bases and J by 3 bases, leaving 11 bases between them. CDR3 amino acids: CASSLAEGADYGYTF. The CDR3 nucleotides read TGTGCCAGCAGCTTAGCGGAGGGTGCGGACTATGGCTACACCTTC. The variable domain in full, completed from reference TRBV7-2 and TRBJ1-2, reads GAGVSQSPSNKVTEKGKDVELRCDPISGHTALYWYRQSLGQGLEFLIYFQGNSAPDKSGLPSDRFSAERTGGSVSTLTIQRTQQEDSAVYLCASSLAEGADYGYTFGSGTRLTVV.

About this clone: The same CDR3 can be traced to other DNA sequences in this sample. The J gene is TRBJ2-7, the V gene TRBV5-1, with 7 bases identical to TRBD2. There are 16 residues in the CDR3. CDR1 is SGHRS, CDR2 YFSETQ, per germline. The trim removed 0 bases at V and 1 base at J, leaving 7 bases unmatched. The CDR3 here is CASSLGLAESSYEQYF. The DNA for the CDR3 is TGCGCCAGCAGCTTGGGGCTAGCGGAATCATCCTACGAGCAGTACTTC. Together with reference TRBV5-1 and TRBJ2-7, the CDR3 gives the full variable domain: KAGVTQTPRYLIKTRGQQVTLSCSPISGHRSVSWYQQTPGQGLQFLFEYFSETQRNKGNFPGRFSGRQFSNSRSEMNVSTLELGDSALYLCASSLGLAESSYEQYFGPGTRLTVT.

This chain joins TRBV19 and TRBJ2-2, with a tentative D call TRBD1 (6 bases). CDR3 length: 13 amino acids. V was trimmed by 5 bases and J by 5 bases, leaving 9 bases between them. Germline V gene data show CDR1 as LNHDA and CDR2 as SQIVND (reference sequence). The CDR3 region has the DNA TGTGCCAGTAGTTTTACAGGGACCGGGGAGCTGTTTTTT. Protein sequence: CASSFTGTGELFF.

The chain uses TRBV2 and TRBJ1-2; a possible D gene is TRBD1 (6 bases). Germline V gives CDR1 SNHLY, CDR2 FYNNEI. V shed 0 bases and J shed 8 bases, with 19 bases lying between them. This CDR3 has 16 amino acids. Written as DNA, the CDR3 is TGTGCCAGCAGTGAAGCGCTGGTAGGGGATCAGGGGGGCTACACCTTC. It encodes CASSEALVGDQGGYTF.

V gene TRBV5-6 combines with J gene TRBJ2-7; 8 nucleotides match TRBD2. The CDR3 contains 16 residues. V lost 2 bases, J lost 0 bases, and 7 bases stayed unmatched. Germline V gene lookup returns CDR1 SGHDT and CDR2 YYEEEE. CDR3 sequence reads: CASSFETSGLSYEQYF. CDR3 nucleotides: TGTGCCAGCAGCTTTGAAACTAGCGGACTCTCCTACGAGCAGTACTTC. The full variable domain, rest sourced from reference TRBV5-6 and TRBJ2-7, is DAGVTQSPTHLIKTRGQQVTLRCSPKSGHDTVSWYQQALGQGPQFIFQYYEEEERQRGNFPDRFSGHQFPNYSSELNVNALLLGDSALYLCASSFETSGLSYEQYFGPGTRLTVT.

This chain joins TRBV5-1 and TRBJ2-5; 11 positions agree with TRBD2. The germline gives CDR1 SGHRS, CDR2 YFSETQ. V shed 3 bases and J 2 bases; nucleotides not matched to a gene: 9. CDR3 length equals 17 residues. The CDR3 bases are TGCGCCAGCAGCTCGTTACCGGGACTAGCGGCTCAAGAGACCCAGTACTTC. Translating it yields CASSSLPGLAAQETQYF.

CDR3 in amino acids: CASSFTGGNNSPLHF. The DNA for the CDR3 is TGTGCCAGCAGCTTCACAGGGGGCAATAATTCACCCCTCCACTTT. The rearrangement links TRBV5-6 to TRBJ1-6; 9 bases align to TRBD1. V dropped 2 bases and J dropped 5; count of bases not matched to a gene: 2. In germline, CDR1 is SGHDT, CDR2 YYEEEE. CDR3 length: 15 amino acids.

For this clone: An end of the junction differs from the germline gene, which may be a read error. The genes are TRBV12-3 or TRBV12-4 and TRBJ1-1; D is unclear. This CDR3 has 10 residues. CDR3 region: CASSFEIYDF. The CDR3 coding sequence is TGTGCCAGCAGTTTCGAGATTTATGATTTT.

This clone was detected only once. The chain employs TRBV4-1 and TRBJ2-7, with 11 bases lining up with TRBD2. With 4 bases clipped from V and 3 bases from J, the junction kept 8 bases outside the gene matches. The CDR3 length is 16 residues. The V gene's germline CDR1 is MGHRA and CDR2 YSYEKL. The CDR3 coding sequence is TGCGCCAGCAGCCCACAACTAGCGGGGGCCCTCTACGAGCAGTACTTC. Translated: CASSPQLAGALYEQYF.

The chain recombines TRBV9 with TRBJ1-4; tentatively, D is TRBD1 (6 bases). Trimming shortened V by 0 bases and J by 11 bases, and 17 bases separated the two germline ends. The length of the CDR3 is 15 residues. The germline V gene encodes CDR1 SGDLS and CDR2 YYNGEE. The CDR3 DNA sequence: TGTGCCAGCAGCGTAGACAGGGCCTATGACGAGAAACTGTTTTTT. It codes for CASSVDRAYDEKLFF.

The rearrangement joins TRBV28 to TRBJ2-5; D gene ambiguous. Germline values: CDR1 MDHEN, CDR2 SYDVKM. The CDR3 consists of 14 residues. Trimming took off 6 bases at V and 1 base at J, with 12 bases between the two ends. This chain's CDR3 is CASSPRGIQETQYF. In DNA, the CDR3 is TGTGCCAGCAGCCCCCGCGGTATCCAAGAGACCCAGTACTTC.

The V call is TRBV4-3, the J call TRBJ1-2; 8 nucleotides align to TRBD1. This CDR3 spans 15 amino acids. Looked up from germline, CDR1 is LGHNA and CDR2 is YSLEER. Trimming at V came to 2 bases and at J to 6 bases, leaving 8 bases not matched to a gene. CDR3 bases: TGCGCCAGCAGCCAACTGGACAGGGAAGGGAATGGCTACACCTTC. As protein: CASSQLDREGNGYTF.

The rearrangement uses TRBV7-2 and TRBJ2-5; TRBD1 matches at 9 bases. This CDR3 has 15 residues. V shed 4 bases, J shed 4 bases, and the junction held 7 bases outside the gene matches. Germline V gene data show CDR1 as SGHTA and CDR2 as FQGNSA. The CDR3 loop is CASSYLVGQGETQYF. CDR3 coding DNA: TGTGCCAGCAGCTACCTCGTGGGACAGGGAGAGACCCAGTACTTC.

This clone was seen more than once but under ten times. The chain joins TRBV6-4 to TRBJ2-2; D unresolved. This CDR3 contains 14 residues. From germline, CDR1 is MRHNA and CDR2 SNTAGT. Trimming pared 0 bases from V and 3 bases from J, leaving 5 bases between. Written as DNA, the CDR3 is TGTGCCAGCAGTGACTCGAGCGACACCGGGGAGCTGTTTTTT. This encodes CASSDSSDTGELFF.

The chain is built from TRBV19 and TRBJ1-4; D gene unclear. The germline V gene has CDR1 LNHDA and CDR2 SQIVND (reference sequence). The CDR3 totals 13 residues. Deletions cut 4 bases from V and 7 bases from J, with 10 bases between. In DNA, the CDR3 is TGTGCCAGTAGTACACCTCCCGGTGAAAAACTGTTTTTT. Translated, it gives CASSTPPGEKLFF.

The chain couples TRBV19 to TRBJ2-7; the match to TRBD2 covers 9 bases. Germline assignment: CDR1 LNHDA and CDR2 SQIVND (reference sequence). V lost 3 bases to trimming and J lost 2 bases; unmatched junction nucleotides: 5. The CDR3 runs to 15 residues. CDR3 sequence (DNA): TGTGCCAGTAGTATTCTGGCTAGCGGGACCTACGAGCAGTACTTC. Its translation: CASSILASGTYEQYF.

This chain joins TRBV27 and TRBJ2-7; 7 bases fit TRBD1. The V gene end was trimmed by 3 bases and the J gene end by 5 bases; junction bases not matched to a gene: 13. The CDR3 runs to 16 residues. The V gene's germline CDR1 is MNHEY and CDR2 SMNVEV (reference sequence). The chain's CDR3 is CASSLGTAHFKDEQYF. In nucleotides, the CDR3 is TGTGCCAGCAGTTTGGGGACAGCCCACTTTAAGGACGAGCAGTACTTC.

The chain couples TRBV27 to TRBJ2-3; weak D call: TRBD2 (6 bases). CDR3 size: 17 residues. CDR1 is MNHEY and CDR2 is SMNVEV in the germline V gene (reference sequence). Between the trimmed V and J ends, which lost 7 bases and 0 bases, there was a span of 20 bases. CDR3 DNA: TGTGCCAGCACCCTGGGGGAGGCAATACTTAGCACAGATACGCAGTATTTT. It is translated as CASTLGEAILSTDTQYF.

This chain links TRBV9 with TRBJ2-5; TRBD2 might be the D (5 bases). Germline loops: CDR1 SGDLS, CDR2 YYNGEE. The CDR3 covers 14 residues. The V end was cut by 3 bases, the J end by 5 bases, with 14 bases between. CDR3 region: CASSASPRGETQYF. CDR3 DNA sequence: TGTGCCAGCAGCGCAAGCCCACGCGGGGAGACCCAGTACTTC.

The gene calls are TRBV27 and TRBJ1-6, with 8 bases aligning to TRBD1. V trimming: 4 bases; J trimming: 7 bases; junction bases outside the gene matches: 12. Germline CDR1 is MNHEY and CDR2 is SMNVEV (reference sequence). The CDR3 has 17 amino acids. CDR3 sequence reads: CASSSQGVHSGNSPLHF. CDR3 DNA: TGTGCCAGCAGTTCACAGGGGGTTCACTCAGGCAATTCACCCCTCCACTTT.

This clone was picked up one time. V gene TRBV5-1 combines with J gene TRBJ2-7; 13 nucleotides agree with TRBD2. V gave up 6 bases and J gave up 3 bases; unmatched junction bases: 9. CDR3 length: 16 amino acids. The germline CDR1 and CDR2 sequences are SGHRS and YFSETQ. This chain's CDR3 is CASKGGLAGVIYEQYF. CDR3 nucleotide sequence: TGCGCCAGCAAAGGCGGACTAGCGGGGGTGATCTACGAGCAGTACTTC.